This record looks at one TCR beta chain sequence and its context. The data originate from a study of beta chain features in type 1 diabetes. The sequenced template was cDNA made from the entire isolated RNA. Profiled with immunoSEQ multiplex PCR; TCRdb holds only in-frame clones, not every one. The sample carries around 140,000 clones, about 10% recorded once. Deletions cut 3 bases from V and 0 bases from J, with 14 bases between. The CDR3 totals 16 residues. Germline loops: CDR1 SQVTM, CDR2 ANQGSEA. The specimen sequenced was naive CD4+ T cells from blood. This TCR derives from a man in his late teens or twenties in good health. The V call is TRBV29-1, the J call TRBJ1-4; D call uncertain. This CDR3 reads CSVDNTDPATNEKLFF. The CDR3 nucleotides read TGCAGCGTTGATAACACCGATCCAGCAACTAATGAAAAACTGTTTTTT.